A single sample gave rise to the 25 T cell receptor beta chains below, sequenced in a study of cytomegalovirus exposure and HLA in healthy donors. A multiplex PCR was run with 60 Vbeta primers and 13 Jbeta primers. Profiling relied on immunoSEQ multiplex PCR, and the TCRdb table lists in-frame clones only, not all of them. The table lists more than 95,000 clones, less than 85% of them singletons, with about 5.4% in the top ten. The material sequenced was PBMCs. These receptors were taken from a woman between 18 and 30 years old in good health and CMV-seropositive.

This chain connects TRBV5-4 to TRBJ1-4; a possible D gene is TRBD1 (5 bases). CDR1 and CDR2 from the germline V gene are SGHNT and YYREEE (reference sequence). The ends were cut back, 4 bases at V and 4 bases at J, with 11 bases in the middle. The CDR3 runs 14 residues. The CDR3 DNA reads TGTGCCAGCAGCCATCAGGGTAATAATGAAAAACTGTTTTTT. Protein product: CASSHQGNNEKLFF.

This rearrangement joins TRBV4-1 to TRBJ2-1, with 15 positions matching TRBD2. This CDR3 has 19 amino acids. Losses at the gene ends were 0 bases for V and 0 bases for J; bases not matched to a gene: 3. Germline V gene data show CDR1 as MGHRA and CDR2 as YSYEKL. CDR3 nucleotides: TGCGCCAGCAGCCAAGAGGGGACTAGCGGGAGGAGCTCCTACAATGAGCAGTTCTTC. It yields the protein CASSQEGTSGRSSYNEQFF.

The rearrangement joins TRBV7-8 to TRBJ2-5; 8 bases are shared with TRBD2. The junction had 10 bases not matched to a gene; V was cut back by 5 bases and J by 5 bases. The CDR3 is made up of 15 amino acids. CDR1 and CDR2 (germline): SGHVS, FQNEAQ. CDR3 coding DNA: TGTGCCAGCAGCCCTTCGGCGGGAGGTGGTGAGACCCAGTACTTC. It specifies CASSPSAGGGETQYF.

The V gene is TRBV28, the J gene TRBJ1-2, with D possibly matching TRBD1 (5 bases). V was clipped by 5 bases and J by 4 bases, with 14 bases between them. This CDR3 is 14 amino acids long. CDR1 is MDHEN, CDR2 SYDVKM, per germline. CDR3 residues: CASSLDSETYGYTF. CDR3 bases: TGTGCCAGCAGTCTAGACAGTGAAACCTATGGCTACACCTTC.

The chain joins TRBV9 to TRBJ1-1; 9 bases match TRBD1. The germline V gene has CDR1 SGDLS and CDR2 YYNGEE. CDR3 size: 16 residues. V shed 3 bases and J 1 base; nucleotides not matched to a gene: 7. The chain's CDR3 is CASSATGGDRNTEAFF. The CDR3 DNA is TGTGCCAGCAGCGCTACAGGGGGCGACCGGAACACTGAAGCTTTCTTT.

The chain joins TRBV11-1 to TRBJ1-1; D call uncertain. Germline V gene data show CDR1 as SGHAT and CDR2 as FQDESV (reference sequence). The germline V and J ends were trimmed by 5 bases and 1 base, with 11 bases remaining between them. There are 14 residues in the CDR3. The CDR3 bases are TGTGCCAGCAGCCCGGGTGAGAAGAACACTGAAGCTTTCTTT. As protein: CASSPGEKNTEAFF.

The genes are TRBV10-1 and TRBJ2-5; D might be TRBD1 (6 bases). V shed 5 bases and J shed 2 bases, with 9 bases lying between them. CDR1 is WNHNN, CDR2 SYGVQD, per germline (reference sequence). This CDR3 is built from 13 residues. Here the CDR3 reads CASSTGQQETQYF. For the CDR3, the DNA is TGCGCCAGCAGTACTGGACAGCAAGAGACCCAGTACTTC.

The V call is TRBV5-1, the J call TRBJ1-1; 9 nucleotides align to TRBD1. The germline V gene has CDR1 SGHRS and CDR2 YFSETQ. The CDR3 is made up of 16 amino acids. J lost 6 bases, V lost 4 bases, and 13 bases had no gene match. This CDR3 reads CASSNGEMGTGSEAFF. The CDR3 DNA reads TGCGCCAGCAGCAATGGGGAGATGGGGACAGGGTCTGAAGCTTTCTTT.

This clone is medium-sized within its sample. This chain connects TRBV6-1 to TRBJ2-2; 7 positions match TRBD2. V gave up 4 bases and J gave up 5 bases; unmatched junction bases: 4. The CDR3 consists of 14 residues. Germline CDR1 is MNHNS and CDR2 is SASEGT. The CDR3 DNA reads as TGTGCCAGCAGTGGGGCGGGAGAGACCGGGGAGCTGTTTTTT. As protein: CASSGAGETGELFF.

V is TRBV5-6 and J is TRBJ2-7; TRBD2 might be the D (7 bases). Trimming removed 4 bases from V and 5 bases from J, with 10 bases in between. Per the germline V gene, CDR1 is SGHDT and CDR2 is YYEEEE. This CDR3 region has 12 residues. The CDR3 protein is CASSRGGDEQYF. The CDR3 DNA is TGTGCCAGCAGCAGGGGGGGAGACGAGCAGTACTTC. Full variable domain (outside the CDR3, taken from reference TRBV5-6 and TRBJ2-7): DAGVTQSPTHLIKTRGQQVTLRCSPKSGHDTVSWYQQALGQGPQFIFQYYEEEERQRGNFPDRFSGHQFPNYSSELNVNALLLGDSALYLCASSRGGDEQYFGPGTRLTVT.

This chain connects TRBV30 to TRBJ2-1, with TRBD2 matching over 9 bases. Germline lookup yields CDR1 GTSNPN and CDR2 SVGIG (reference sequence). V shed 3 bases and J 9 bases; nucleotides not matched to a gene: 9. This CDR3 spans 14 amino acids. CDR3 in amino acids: CAWRAGGPYFEQFF. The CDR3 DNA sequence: TGTGCCTGGAGGGCGGGAGGGCCGTATTTTGAGCAGTTCTTC.

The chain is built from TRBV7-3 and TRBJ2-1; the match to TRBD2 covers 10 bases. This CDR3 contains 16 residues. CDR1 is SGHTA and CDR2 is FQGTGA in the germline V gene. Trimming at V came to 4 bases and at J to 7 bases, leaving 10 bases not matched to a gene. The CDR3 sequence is CASSSTVGLAKNEQFF. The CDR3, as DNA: TGTGCCAGCAGCTCCACAGTGGGACTAGCGAAGAATGAGCAGTTCTTC.

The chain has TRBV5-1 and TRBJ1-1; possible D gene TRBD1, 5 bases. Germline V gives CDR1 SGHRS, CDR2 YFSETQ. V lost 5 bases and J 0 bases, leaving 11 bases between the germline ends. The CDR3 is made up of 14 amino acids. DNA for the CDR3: TGCGCCAGCAGGGCAGACAGTATGAACACTGAAGCTTTCTTT. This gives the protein CASRADSMNTEAFF.

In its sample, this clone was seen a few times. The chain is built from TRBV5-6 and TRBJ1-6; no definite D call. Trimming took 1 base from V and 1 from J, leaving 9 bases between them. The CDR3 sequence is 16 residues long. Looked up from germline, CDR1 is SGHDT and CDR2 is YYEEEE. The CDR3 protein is CASSLRGRSYNSPLHF. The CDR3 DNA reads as TGTGCCAGCAGCTTGCGAGGGAGATCCTATAATTCACCCCTCCACTTT.

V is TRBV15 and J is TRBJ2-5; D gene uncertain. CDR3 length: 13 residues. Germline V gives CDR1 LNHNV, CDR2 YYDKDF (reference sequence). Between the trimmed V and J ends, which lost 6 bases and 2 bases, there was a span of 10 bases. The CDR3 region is CATRSPNQETQYF. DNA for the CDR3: TGTGCCACCAGAAGTCCTAATCAAGAGACCCAGTACTTC.

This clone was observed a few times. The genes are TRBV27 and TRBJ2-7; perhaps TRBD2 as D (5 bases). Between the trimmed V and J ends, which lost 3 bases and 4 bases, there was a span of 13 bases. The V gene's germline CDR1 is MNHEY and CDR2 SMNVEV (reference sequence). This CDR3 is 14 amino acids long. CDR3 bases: TGTGCCAGCAGTTTCTCCCTAGCTGGTTACGAGCAGTACTTC. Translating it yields CASSFSLAGYEQYF.

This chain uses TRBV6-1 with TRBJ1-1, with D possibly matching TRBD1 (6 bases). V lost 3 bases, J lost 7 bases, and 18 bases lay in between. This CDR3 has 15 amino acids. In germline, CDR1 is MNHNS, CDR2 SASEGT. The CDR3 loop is CASSEILGGSFEAFF. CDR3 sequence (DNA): TGTGCCAGCAGTGAGATCCTTGGGGGCTCTTTTGAAGCTTTCTTT.

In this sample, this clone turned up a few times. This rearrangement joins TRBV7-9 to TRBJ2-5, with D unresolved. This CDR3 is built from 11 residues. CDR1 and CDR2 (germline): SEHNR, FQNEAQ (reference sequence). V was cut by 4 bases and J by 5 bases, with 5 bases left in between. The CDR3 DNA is TGTGCCAGCAGCTCTACGGAGACCCAGTACTTC. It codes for CASSSTETQYF.

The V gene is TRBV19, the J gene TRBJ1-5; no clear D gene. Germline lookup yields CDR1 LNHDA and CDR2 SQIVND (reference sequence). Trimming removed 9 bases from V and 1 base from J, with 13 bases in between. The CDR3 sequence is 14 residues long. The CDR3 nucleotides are TGTGCCAGCGCTTCGACGGGGAGCAATCAGCCCCAGCATTTT. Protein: CASASTGSNQPQHF.

As DNA, the CDR3 is TGTGCCAGCAGGGCAGGGGGTACTCTCTCCTACGAGCAGTACTTC. Translating gives CASRAGGTLSYEQYF. J is TRBJ2-7 and V is TRBV6-5; TRBD1 aligns across 7 bases. Germline V gene lookup returns CDR1 MNHEY and CDR2 SVGAGI. The CDR3 consists of 15 residues. V gave up 6 bases and J gave up 0 bases; unmatched junction bases: 8.

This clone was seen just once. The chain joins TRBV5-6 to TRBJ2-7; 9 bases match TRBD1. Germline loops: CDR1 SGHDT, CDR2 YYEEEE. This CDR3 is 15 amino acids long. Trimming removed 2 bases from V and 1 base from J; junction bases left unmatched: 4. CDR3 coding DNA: TGTGCCAGCAGCTTAGGGGGACAGGGTTCCTACGAGCAGTACTTC. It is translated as CASSLGGQGSYEQYF.

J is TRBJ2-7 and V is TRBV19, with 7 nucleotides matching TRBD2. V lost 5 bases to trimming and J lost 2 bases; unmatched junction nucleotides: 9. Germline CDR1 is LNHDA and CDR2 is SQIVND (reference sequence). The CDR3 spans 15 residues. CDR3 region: CASSANSGGTYEQYF. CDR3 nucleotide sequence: TGTGCCAGTAGTGCTAATTCCGGGGGGACCTACGAGCAGTACTTC.

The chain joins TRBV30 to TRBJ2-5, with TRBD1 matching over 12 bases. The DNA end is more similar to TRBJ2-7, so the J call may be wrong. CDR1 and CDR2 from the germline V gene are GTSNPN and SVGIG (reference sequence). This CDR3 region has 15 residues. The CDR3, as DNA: TGTGCCTGGAGTGTATCCGGGACAGGGGGCGACGAGCAGTACTTC. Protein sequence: CAWSVSGTGGDEQYF.

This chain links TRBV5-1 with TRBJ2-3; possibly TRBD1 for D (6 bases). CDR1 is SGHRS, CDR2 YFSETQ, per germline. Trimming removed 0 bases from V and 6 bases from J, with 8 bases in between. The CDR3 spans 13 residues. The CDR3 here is CASSLGGLDTQYF. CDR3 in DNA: TGCGCCAGCAGCTTGGGGGGGCTTGATACGCAGTATTTT. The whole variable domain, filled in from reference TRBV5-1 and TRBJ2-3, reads KAGVTQTPRYLIKTRGQQVTLSCSPISGHRSVSWYQQTPGQGLQFLFEYFSETQRNKGNFPGRFSGRQFSNSRSEMNVSTLELGDSALYLCASSLGGLDTQYFGPGTRLTVL.

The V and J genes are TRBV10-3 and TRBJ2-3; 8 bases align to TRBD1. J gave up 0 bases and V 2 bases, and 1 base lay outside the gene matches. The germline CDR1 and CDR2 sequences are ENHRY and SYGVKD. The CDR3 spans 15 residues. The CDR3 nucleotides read TGTGCCATCAGTGAGGGACAGGGAAGCACAGATACGCAGTATTTT. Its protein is CAISEGQGSTDTQYF.